One T cell receptor beta chain is described in this entry. Its antigen is currently unknown. A multiplex PCR was run with 60 Vbeta primers and 13 Jbeta primers. Profiled with immunoSEQ multiplex PCR; TCRdb holds only in-frame clones, not every one. This repertoire shows about 140,000 clones, roughly a tenth found once; its top ten account for less than 2%. The V gene's germline CDR1 is SEHNR and CDR2 FQNEAQ (reference sequence). Deletions cut 6 bases from V and 3 bases from J, with 13 bases between. The CDR3 covers 14 residues. This sample is part of a study of cytomegalovirus exposure and HLA in healthy donors. Findings and caveats of the study: As a later analysis showed, a missense DCLRE1C variant was linked to trimming of TCR beta V- and J-genes. In a later analysis, productive TCRs from donors in an Asian-associated ancestry cluster reportedly carried fewer N-insertions than the cohort mean. Solely CMV serostatus was available to characterize immune exposure.

Donors were nominally healthy when sampled, though unrecorded immune exposures were likely. This chain uses TRBV7-9 with TRBJ2-3; D is possibly TRBD1 (6 bases). This TCR was sampled from a male donor in good health and CMV-seronegative. What was sequenced was PBMCs. The CDR3 is CASSQGQGTDTQYF. CDR3 bases: TGTGCCAGCAGTCAGGGGCAGGGTACAGATACGCAGTATTTT.